The 20 T cell receptor beta chains below come from one sample, sequenced in a study of blood T cell repertoires in COVID-19. This table comes from immunoSEQ multiplex PCR, and its TCRdb copy is limited to in-frame clones, with some not included. Among hundreds of thousands of clones listed, approximately 86% were seen once. Sequences were obtained from PBMCs or T cells enriched from blood (not recorded which). These receptor sequences come from a woman under 30 who had recovered from COVID-19.

The CDR3 loop reads CASSQGWAGQQYF. CDR3 DNA: TGTGCCAGCAGCCAAGGGTGGGCGGGGCAGCAGTACTTC. This rearrangement joins TRBV3-1 (or the pseudogene TRBV3-2) to TRBJ2-7; D is perhaps TRBD2 (6 bases). This CDR3 is 13 amino acids long. Germline V gives CDR1 LGHDT, CDR2 YNNKEL (reference sequence). The V end was cut by 1 base, the J end by 8 bases, with 12 bases between.

The V gene is TRBV12-3 or TRBV12-4, the J gene TRBJ1-1; D is possibly TRBD1 (6 bases). The CDR3 has 12 amino acids. The V end lost 1 base, the J end lost 8 bases, and 8 bases lay between the germline ends. CDR3 region: CASSLVRGEAFF. The CDR3 nucleotides read TGTGCCAGCAGTTTAGTAAGGGGGGAAGCTTTCTTT.

This rearrangement joins TRBV19 to TRBJ2-1, with 9 bases aligning to TRBD1. CDR1 LNHDA and CDR2 SQIVND come from the germline V gene (reference sequence). The ends lost 3 bases at V and 0 bases at J; junction bases unmatched: 3. The CDR3 is 16 amino acids. CDR3 bases: TGTGCCAGTAGTATGACAGGGGGGAGCTCCTACAATGAGCAGTTCTTC. This gives the protein CASSMTGGSSYNEQFF.

This chain uses TRBV5-1 with TRBJ2-1; 13 bases align to TRBD2. V trimming: 0 bases; J trimming: 2 bases; junction bases outside the gene matches: 2. The length of the CDR3 is 17 residues. The germline V gene encodes CDR1 SGHRS and CDR2 YFSETQ. The CDR3 protein is CASSLGLAGGTYNEQFF. The CDR3 region has the DNA TGCGCCAGCAGCTTGGGACTAGCGGGGGGAACCTACAATGAGCAGTTCTTC.

V is TRBV28 and J is TRBJ1-2; unclear D gene. Trimming left V 5 bases short and J 7 bases short, with 5 bases between. CDR1 MDHEN and CDR2 SYDVKM come from the germline V gene. CDR3 length: 10 amino acids. The CDR3 sequence: CASSHFGYTF. CDR3 coding DNA: TGTGCCAGCAGTCATTTTGGCTACACCTTC.

The chain recombines TRBV10-3 with TRBJ1-6; 10 bases agree with TRBD1. The germline CDR1 and CDR2 sequences are ENHRY and SYGVKD. The ends lost 4 bases at V and 10 bases at J; junction bases unmatched: 4. This CDR3 has 14 residues. The DNA for the CDR3 is TGTGCCATCAGTGGAGGGACAGGGGAGTCACCCCTCCACTTT. Protein product: CAISGGTGESPLHF.

This chain links TRBV9 with TRBJ2-5; D gene unclear. V lost 0 bases to trimming and J lost 1 base, with 13 bases between them. From germline, CDR1 is SGDLS and CDR2 YYNGEE. The CDR3 length is 16 residues. This chain's CDR3 is CASSVEGGGSQETQYF. In nucleotides, the CDR3 is TGTGCCAGCAGCGTAGAAGGCGGTGGCTCCCAAGAGACCCAGTACTTC.

The V and J genes are TRBV4-1 and TRBJ1-2; D might be TRBD1 (6 bases). CDR3 length: 16 amino acids. Trimming removed 0 bases from V and 3 bases from J, with 14 bases in between. Germline CDR1 reads MGHRA; CDR2 reads YSYEKL. This CDR3 is CASSQEGGGFDYGYTF. As DNA, the CDR3 is TGCGCCAGCAGCCAAGAAGGTGGGGGCTTTGACTATGGCTACACCTTC.

This chain links TRBV9 with TRBJ2-1; a possible D gene is TRBD2 (6 bases). The V gene's germline CDR1 is SGDLS and CDR2 YYNGEE. The CDR3 extends over 15 amino acids. The V end was cut by 4 bases, the J end by 6 bases, with 17 bases between. CDR3 protein: CASSLRDSSLNEQFF. In DNA, the CDR3 is TGTGCCAGCAGCCTACGGGACTCCTCGCTCAATGAGCAGTTCTTC.

V usage is TRBV9 and J usage is TRBJ2-7, with D possibly matching TRBD2 (6 bases). The V gene's germline CDR1 is SGDLS and CDR2 YYNGEE. Deletions cut 3 bases from V and 4 bases from J, with 14 bases between. CDR3 length: 14 amino acids. In DNA, the CDR3 is TGTGCCAGCAGCGCAGGGAGGTTAGCGTACGAGCAGTACTTC. It encodes CASSAGRLAYEQYF. Variable domain in full (rest from reference TRBV9 and TRBJ2-7): DSGVTQTPKHLITATGQRVTLRCSPRSGDLSVYWYQQSLDQGLQFLIQYYNGEERAKGNILERFSAQQFPDLHSELNLSSLELGDSALYFCASSAGRLAYEQYFGPGTRLTVT.

The rearrangement joins TRBV2 to TRBJ1-5; 9 bases map to TRBD1. The CDR3 runs 14 residues. Per germline, CDR1 SNHLY and CDR2 FYNNEI. V gave up 4 bases and J gave up 9 bases; unmatched junction bases: 7. CDR3 sequence (DNA): TGTGCCAGCAGTGGAAGGACAGGGGTTTCGCCCCAGCATTTT. This codes for CASSGRTGVSPQHF.

This chain connects TRBV13 to TRBJ2-7; 11 bases line up with TRBD2. CDR3 length equals 16 residues. V was clipped by 5 bases and J by 6 bases; unmatched bases: 12. Per germline, CDR1 PRHDT and CDR2 FYEKMQ (reference sequence). CDR3 loop: CASSPTSGAFGGEQYF. CDR3 in DNA: TGTGCCAGCAGCCCGACTAGCGGGGCCTTTGGGGGCGAGCAGTACTTC.

V is TRBV14 and J is TRBJ2-1, with 8 bases identical to TRBD2. Germline CDR1 SGHDN, CDR2 FVKESK. V shed 4 bases, J shed 1 base, and the junction held 21 bases outside the gene matches. The CDR3 sequence is 21 residues long. CDR3 nucleotides: TGTGCCAGCAGCCGCCGGGGGGGGTCGTCCCACTATCTCGAGTCCTACAATGAGCAGTTCTTC. Residues: CASSRRGGSSHYLESYNEQFF.

The chain is built from TRBV5-6 and TRBJ1-4; TRBD1 agrees at 8 bases. This CDR3 is 14 amino acids long. V lost 4 bases to trimming and J lost 8 bases; unmatched junction nucleotides: 7. The germline V gene encodes CDR1 SGHDT and CDR2 YYEEEE. This chain's CDR3 is CASSRGQGGEKLFF. The CDR3 nucleotides read TGTGCCAGCAGCCGCGGACAGGGCGGGGAAAAACTGTTTTTT.

The V and J genes are TRBV14 and TRBJ2-1, with D tentatively TRBD1 (5 bases). CDR3 length equals 15 residues. From germline, CDR1 is SGHDN and CDR2 FVKESK. The V end lost 4 bases, the J end lost 7 bases, and 17 bases lay between the germline ends. The DNA for the CDR3 is TGTGCCAGCAGCCCTTTAGGGGCAGTGGGGAATGAGCAGTTCTTC. Its protein is CASSPLGAVGNEQFF.

The V call is TRBV5-1, the J call TRBJ2-7; TRBD2 aligns across 7 bases. The V and J ends lost 0 bases and 1 base, in that order; junction bases with no gene match: 16. This CDR3 contains 19 residues. CDR1 and CDR2 (germline): SGHRS, YFSETQ. The CDR3 DNA reads as TGCGCCAGCAGCTTGGCAGACGGGTCGGTGCGCGGGAGTTCCTACGAGCAGTACTTC. Amino acid sequence: CASSLADGSVRGSSYEQYF.

The CDR3 here is CASSRFGVATDTQYF. CDR3 nucleotide sequence: TGTGCCAGCAGTCGTTTCGGGGTGGCCACAGATACGCAGTATTTT. This chain connects TRBV7-2 to TRBJ2-3; TRBD2 is a possible D gene (5 bases). Germline V gene lookup returns CDR1 SGHTA and CDR2 FQGNSA. Trimming took 6 bases from V and 2 from J, leaving 15 bases between them. The CDR3 runs to 15 residues.

This clone occurred many times. The chain links TRBV7-6 to TRBJ2-1, with D possibly being TRBD2 (5 bases). This CDR3 region has 15 residues. The germline CDR1 and CDR2 sequences are SGHVS and FNYEAQ. Trimming removed 1 base from V and 2 bases from J, with 9 bases in between. The CDR3 is CASSLGSGTYNEQFF. CDR3 nucleotides: TGTGCCAGCAGCTTAGGGTCGGGGACCTACAATGAGCAGTTCTTC.

This clone was seen once. The chain is built from TRBV20-1 and TRBJ2-7; 7 positions agree with TRBD1. After removal of 3 bases from V and 4 bases from J, the junction contained 6 bases not matched to a gene. Germline CDR1 DFQATT, CDR2 SNEGSKA (reference sequence). The CDR3 has 13 amino acids. CDR3 nucleotides: TGCAGTGCTAGTGAAGACAGGGAATACGAGCAGTACTTC. Residues: CSASEDREYEQYF.

The rearrangement joins TRBV19 to TRBJ1-4; 7 positions match TRBD1. The CDR3 is made up of 19 amino acids. CDR1 LNHDA and CDR2 SQIVND come from the germline V gene (reference sequence). The V segment lost 6 bases and the J segment 0 bases; nucleotides outside the gene matches: 16. CDR3 region: CASRGRRTGKNTTNEKLFF. The CDR3 DNA is TGTGCCAGTAGGGGCCGTAGGACAGGAAAGAATACAACTAATGAAAAACTGTTTTTT. Supplemented by reference TRBV19 and TRBJ1-4, the full variable domain reads DGGITQSPKYLFRKEGQNVTLSCEQNLNHDAMYWYRQDPGQGLRLIYYSQIVNDFQKGDIAEGYSVSREKKESFPLTVTSAQKNPTAFYLCASRGRRTGKNTTNEKLFFGSGTQLSVL.